This is a list of T cell receptor beta chains from one sample in a study of blood T cell repertoires in COVID-19. Produced via immunoSEQ multiplex PCR; TCRdb's table is partial and in-frame only. Of 200,000 or so clones in the sample, around 81% were seen once. The sequenced sample was peripheral blood. The receptors originated from an older woman with acute or convalescent COVID-19. The CDR3 runs from the conserved cysteine through the conserved F or W. Fields, in order: J gene, clone size, D gene, V gene, CDR3 protein, CDR3 DNA. A D gene is named only where the DNA matches it firmly. Part of the rows lack a size; the others show once, few, many or a class for expanded clones.

>TRBJ2-7|-|-|TRBV24-1
CATSDSLSYEQYF
TGTGCCACCAGTGATTCCCTATCGTACGAGCAGTACTTC
>TRBJ1-1|-|-|TRBV12-3/TRBV12-4
CASTYLRNTEAFF
TGTGCCAGCACCTATCTCCGTAACACTGAAGCTTTCTTT
>TRBJ1-2|-|TRBD1|TRBV29-1
CSVIDRDGYTF
TGCAGCGTCATAGACAGGGACGGCTACACCTTC
>TRBJ2-2|-|-|TRBV5-6
CASNLWASGELFF
TGTGCCAGCAACTTGTGGGCCTCCGGGGAGCTGTTTTTT
>TRBJ1-2|once|TRBD1|TRBV15
CATSRGQGYGYTF
TGTGCCACCAGCAGAGGACAGGGCTATGGCTACACCTTC
>TRBJ2-1|once|TRBD2|TRBV13
CASSNRGVSYNEQFF
TGTGCCAGCAGCAACCGGGGGGTCTCCTACAATGAGCAGTTCTTC
>TRBJ2-7|-|-|TRBV3-1/TRBV3-2
CASSSGVSSYEQYF
TGTGCCAGCAGCTCGGGGGTGAGCTCCTACGAGCAGTACTTC
>TRBJ1-1|-|-|TRBV9
CASSAPGGVNTEAFF
TGTGCCAGCAGCGCCCCAGGAGGGGTGAACACTGAAGCTTTCTTT
>TRBJ2-1|-|TRBD2|TRBV7-6
CASSKPGLAGYNEQFF
TGTGCCAGCAGTAAACCCGGACTAGCGGGGTACAATGAGCAGTTCTTC
>TRBJ1-1|-|-|TRBV3-1/TRBV3-2
CASSIYSYTEAFF
TGTGCCAGCAGCATTTACAGCTACACTGAAGCTTTCTTT
>TRBJ2-1|-|-|TRBV7-2
CASSTGGGSYNEQFF
TGTGCCAGCAGCACAGGGGGGGGGTCCTACAATGAGCAGTTCTTC
>TRBJ1-1|-|-|TRBV23-1
CASSHRRRTEAFF
TGCGCCAGCAGTCACCGCAGGAGGACTGAAGCTTTCTTT
>TRBJ1-2|-|TRBD1|TRBV2
CASSGQGSYGYTF
TGTGCCAGCAGCGGACAGGGCAGCTATGGCTACACCTTC
>TRBJ2-1|-|-|TRBV7-6
CASSSIPSGNNEQFF
TGTGCCAGCAGCTCCATACCGAGCGGCAACAATGAGCAGTTCTTC
>TRBJ1-1|-|TRBD1|TRBV5-1
CASRLGQGNTEAFF
TGCGCCAGCAGATTAGGACAGGGGAACACTGAAGCTTTCTTT
>TRBJ2-3|-|TRBD2|TRBV24-1
CATSDPSTGGGNTQYF
TGTGCCACCAGTGATCCTTCTACGGGAGGAGGGAATACGCAGTATTTT
>TRBJ1-2|-|TRBD1|TRBV5-1
CASSGGQGVVYGYTF
TGCGCCAGCAGCGGCGGACAGGGCGTAGTCTATGGCTACACCTTC
>TRBJ1-2|once|TRBD1|TRBV5-1
CASSESDRKTYGYTF
TGCGCCAGCAGCGAATCGGACAGGAAGACCTATGGCTACACCTTC
>TRBJ1-1|-|TRBD1|TRBV5-1
CASSLGQGHTEAFF
TGCGCCAGCAGCTTAGGACAGGGGCACACTGAAGCTTTCTTT
>TRBJ2-1|-|TRBD2|TRBV5-1
CASSLAGRGDNEQFF
TGCGCCAGCAGCTTGGCTGGACGGGGGGACAATGAGCAGTTCTTC
>TRBJ1-6|-|-|TRBV5-6
CASSKSRVHYNSPLHF
TGTGCCAGCAGCAAAAGCCGGGTCCACTATAATTCACCCCTCCACTTT
>TRBJ2-7|-|-|TRBV19
CASSPATGTYEQYF
TGTGCCAGTAGTCCGGCGACAGGAACCTACGAGCAGTACTTC
>TRBJ2-7|-|-|TRBV2
CASSEVGFGDEQYF
TGTGCCAGCAGTGAAGTGGGTTTCGGGGACGAGCAGTACTTC
>TRBJ1-2|-|TRBD1|TRBV28
CASSSGQGRGYTF
TGTGCCAGCAGTTCGGGACAGGGTCGTGGCTACACCTTC
>TRBJ2-3|-|-|TRBV10-3
CAISQQGRDTDTQYF
TGTGCCATCAGCCAACAGGGGCGGGACACAGATACGCAGTATTTT
>TRBJ2-5|-|-|TRBV10-2
CASSEGTLQETQYF
TGCGCCAGCAGTGAGGGGACTCTCCAAGAGACCCAGTACTTC
>TRBJ1-1|-|-|TRBV29-1
CSVAFRPTPKQEKILTEAFF
TGCAGCGTCGCGTTTAGACCTACCCCTAAACAGGAAAAAATTCTCACTGAAGCTTTCTTT
>TRBJ2-5|-|-|TRBV7-9
CASSLLRQQKETQYF
TGTGCCAGCAGCTTATTGAGACAGCAAAAAGAGACCCAGTACTTC
>TRBJ2-1|once|-|TRBV28
CASRRTRPYNEQFF
TGTGCCAGCAGAAGGACAAGACCGTACAATGAGCAGTTCTTC
>TRBJ1-6|-|TRBD1|TRBV15
CATSRGTGNSPLHF
TGTGCCACCAGCAGGGGGACAGGGAACTCACCCCTCCACTTT
>TRBJ1-2|-|-|TRBV7-2
CASSLEKAGAYGYTF
TGTGCCAGCAGCTTAGAGAAGGCAGGGGCCTATGGCTACACCTTC
>TRBJ1-1|-|-|TRBV19
CASSLSQGRKPLNTEAFF
TGTGCCAGTAGTTTATCCCAGGGGCGCAAACCCTTGAACACTGAAGCTTTCTTT
>TRBJ1-2|-|-|TRBV14
CASSQFATASYGYTF
TGTGCCAGCAGCCAATTCGCGACAGCCTCCTATGGCTACACCTTC
>TRBJ1-6|once|TRBD1|TRBV3-1/TRBV3-2
CASRSGGASGDSPLHF
TGTGCCAGCAGGTCAGGGGGTGCCTCGGGGGATTCACCCCTCCACTTT
>TRBJ1-3|many|-|TRBV13
CASSLGVSTGNTIYF
TGTGCCAGCAGCTTAGGTGTTTCTACTGGAAACACCATATATTTT
>TRBJ2-1|-|TRBD2|TRBV9
CASSVGRSGGAAGEQFF
TGTGCCAGCAGCGTAGGGCGTAGCGGGGGGGCAGCAGGTGAGCAGTTCTTC
>TRBJ2-3|-|TRBD1|TRBV19
CASRPQGSADTQYF
TGTGCCAGTAGACCACAGGGGTCCGCAGATACGCAGTATTTT
>TRBJ1-2|-|-|TRBV2
CASTGAGVQVSNYGYTF
TGTGCCAGCACGGGAGCGGGAGTCCAGGTTTCTAACTATGGCTACACCTTC
>TRBJ1-3|-|TRBD1|TRBV7-6
CASSLGQIISGNTIYF
TGTGCCAGCAGCCTGGGACAGATTATCTCTGGAAACACCATATATTTT
>TRBJ2-1|-|TRBD2|TRBV5-4
CASKTDRGGYNEQFF
TGTGCCAGCAAAACGGATCGGGGGGGGTACAATGAGCAGTTCTTC
>TRBJ2-1|-|TRBD2|TRBV3-1/TRBV3-2
CASSQSLAGGGNEQFF
TGTGCCAGCAGCCAATCCCTAGCGGGGGGGGGCAATGAGCAGTTCTTC
>TRBJ2-3|-|-|TRBV19
CASSIVAGYTDTQYF
TGTGCCAGTAGTATTGTTGCGGGGTACACAGATACGCAGTATTTT